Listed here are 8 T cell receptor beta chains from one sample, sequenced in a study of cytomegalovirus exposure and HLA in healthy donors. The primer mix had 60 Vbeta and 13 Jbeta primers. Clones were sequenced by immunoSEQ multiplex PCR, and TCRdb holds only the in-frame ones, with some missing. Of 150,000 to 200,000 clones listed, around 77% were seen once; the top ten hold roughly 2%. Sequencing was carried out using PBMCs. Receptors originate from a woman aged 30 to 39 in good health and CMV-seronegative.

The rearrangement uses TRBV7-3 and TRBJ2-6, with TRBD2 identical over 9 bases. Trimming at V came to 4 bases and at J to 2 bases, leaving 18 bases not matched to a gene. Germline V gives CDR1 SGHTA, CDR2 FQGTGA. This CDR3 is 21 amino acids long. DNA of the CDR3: TGTGCCAGCAGCTCCACCCCCGTGCTAATAGCGGGAGCCCCTGGGGCCAACGTCCTGACTTTC. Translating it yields CASSSTPVLIAGAPGANVLTF.

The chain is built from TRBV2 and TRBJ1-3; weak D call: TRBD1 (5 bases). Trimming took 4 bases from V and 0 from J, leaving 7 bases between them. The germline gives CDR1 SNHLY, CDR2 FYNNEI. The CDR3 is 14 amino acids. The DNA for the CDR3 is TGTGCCAGCAGTGGGGGCCTCTCTGGAAACACCATATATTTT. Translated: CASSGGLSGNTIYF.

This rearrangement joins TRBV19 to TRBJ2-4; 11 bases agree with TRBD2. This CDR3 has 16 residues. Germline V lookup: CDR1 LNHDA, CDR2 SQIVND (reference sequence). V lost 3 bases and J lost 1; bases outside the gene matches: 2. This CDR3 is CASSMVAGGAKNIQYF. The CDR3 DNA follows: TGTGCCAGTAGTATGGTAGCGGGGGGGGCCAAAAACATTCAGTACTTC.

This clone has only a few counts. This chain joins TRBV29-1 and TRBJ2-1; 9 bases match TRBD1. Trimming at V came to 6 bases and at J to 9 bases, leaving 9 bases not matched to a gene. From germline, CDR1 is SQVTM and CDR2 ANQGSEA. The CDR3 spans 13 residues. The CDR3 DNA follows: TGCAGCGTGGGGGACAGGGCTCTCCGTGAGCAGTTCTTC. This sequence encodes CSVGDRALREQFF.

The CDR3 DNA reads as TGTGCCAGCGGTTACGGGATGAACACTGAAGCTTTCTTT. This codes for CASGYGMNTEAFF. This rearrangement joins TRBV9 to TRBJ1-1; D gene ambiguous. CDR1 and CDR2 from the germline V gene are SGDLS and YYNGEE. The CDR3 sequence is 13 residues long. Trimming left V 7 bases short and J 0 bases short, with 10 bases between.

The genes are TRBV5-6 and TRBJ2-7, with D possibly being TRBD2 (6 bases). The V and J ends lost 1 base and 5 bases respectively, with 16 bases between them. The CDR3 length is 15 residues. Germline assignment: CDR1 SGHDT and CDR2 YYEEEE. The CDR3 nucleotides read TGTGCCAGCAGCTTGTTTTACGGCGGGGAGGACGAGCAGTACTTC. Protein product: CASSLFYGGEDEQYF.

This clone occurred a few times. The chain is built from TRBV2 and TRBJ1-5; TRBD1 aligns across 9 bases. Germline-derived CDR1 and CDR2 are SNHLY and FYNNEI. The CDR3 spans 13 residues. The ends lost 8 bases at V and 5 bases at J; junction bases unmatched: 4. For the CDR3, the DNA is TGTGCCAGCCGTAGACAGGGGGATCAGCCCCAGCATTTT. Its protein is CASRRQGDQPQHF.

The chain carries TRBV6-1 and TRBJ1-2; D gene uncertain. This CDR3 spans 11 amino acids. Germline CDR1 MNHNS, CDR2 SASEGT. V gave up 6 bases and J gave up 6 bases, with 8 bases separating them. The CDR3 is CASSREDGYTF. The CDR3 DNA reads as TGTGCCAGCAGCCGCGAGGATGGCTACACCTTC.